A single sample gave rise to the 2 T cell receptor beta chains below, sequenced in a study of vaccination and CD4 T cells after COVID-19. Treatment noted: approximately nine-day PBMC culture with coronavirus spike peptide pools or control peptides (ViraFEST assay). With the Oncomine TCR Beta short-read assay, DNA from cultured CD4+ T cells was sequenced. MiXCR was run by TCRdb on the PCR reads, yielding one entry per CDR3 protein. The table lists fewer than 15,000 distinct CDR3 sequences, about 48% of them singletons. No antigen is known for these receptors. This specimen consisted of CD4+ T cells from blood, cultured in vitro, obtained before SARS-CoV-2 vaccination. These receptors all come from a human donor who had recovered from COVID-19.

The chain carries TRBV6-4 and TRBJ2-2; D unclear. This CDR3 contains 13 residues. The V gene lost 0 bases and the J gene lost 3 bases, with 2 bases spanning the gap. Looked up from germline, CDR1 is MRHNA and CDR2 is SNTAGT. CDR3 sequence (DNA): TGTGCCAGCAGTGACTCCGACACCGGGGAGCTGTTTTTT. Its translation is CASSDSDTGELFF.

The chain joins TRBV7-8 to TRBJ2-3; D might be TRBD2 (6 bases). The CDR3 is made up of 15 amino acids. The V gene lost 4 bases and the J gene lost 2 bases, with 13 bases spanning the gap. Germline lookup yields CDR1 SGHVS and CDR2 FQNEAQ. CDR3 nucleotide sequence: TGTGCCAGCAGCTACCAGGGAGGCTCCACAGATACGCAGTATTTT. As protein: CASSYQGGSTDTQYF. The full variable domain, its missing parts supplied by reference TRBV7-8 and TRBJ2-3, is GAGVSQSPRYKVAKRGQDVALRCDPISGHVSLFWYQQALGQGPEFLTYFQNEAQLDKSGLPSDRFFAERPEGSVSTLKIQRTQQEDSAVYLCASSYQGGSTDTQYFGPGTRLTVL.